This T cell receptor (beta chain) was profiled in a study of T cell responses to AZD1222 COVID-19 vaccine (dated by TCRdb to the early 2020s). General notes on the study: AZD1222 recipients whose second dose came at about 4 weeks and those whose second dose came at about 12 weeks were combined into one group, since spike-specific TCR depth and breadth did not differ between the two schedules. Trial participants were enrolled into age subgroups of 18-55, 56-69 and 70-plus years, which contained approximately 150, 28 and 58 TCR-sequenced participants, respectively. A total of about 230 trial participants underwent TCR sequencing, of whom 207 received two doses of AZD1222 and about 26 received two doses of the MenACWY control vaccine. The research as a whole found: Most participants were white British and females outnumbered males, and the authors suggested that clonal diversity may have been underestimated. The 56-69-year group was small, and its depth increase did not reach significance, likely because of low power. The vaccine-associated CD4 TCRs covered the entire spike protein, and the dominant responses fell in regions 160-218 and 743-854. Conclusions about previously exposed vaccinees are limited because only six or seven AZD1222 recipients were SARS-CoV-2 seropositive at baseline. After two AZD1222 doses, spike-specific TCR breadth and depth were significantly higher than at day 0 and than in MenACWY recipients. Because no day 14 peak-response samples were available, the repertoires could be characterized only after the peak T cell response. Epitopes outside the regions mutated in the B.1.351 and B.1.1.7 variants were reportedly recognized by nearly half of the unique spike-specific TCRs.

After removal of 5 bases from V and 8 bases from J, the junction retains 13 bases not matched to a gene. Taken from the germline V gene (reference sequence), the CDR1 and CDR2 loops are LNHDA and SQIVND. From the cysteine up to the phenylalanine, the CDR3 has a length of 15 residues. Only the CDR3 DNA stays, 45 bases, in frame from base 1. Note on this clone: The antigen this receptor binds is unknown. No per-base quality is available; no much larger clone lies one base away.

The CDR3 regions of human TCRbeta chains were subjected to immunosequencing. The original methods were these. Repertoire TCRs were matched against a reference library of SARS-CoV-2-specific TCRs generated with the MIRA antigen-specificity platform. Breadth was defined as the fraction of unique TCRs that were SARS-CoV-2-associated, and depth was defined as the fraction of total T cells that were SARS-CoV-2-associated. Using the MIRA data, each spike-specific TCR was mapped to the spike region that the TCR reacts to and placed in a CD4 or CD8 class. Log10-transformed breadth and depth values were compared by one-way ANOVA with Sidak's multiple comparisons tests. As stored in TCRdb, this immuneACCESS dataset retains in-frame rearrangements with V and J assigned. A fraction of the clones does not appear; measured against another copy, unresolved V genes explain less than half of the discrepancy, and the remainder lacks a known reason. Clone size and V and J calls were adopted from that table, with D and trimming inferred from the DNA. This sample is represented by 85,000 to 100,000 clones; about nine tenths of them were singletons. Roughly a tenth of the sample rests with the top ten.

What this sample's time point label stands for: baseline before first vaccination. Vaccinee samples came from UK trials COV001 and COV002, including a single-blind randomized controlled phase 2/3 trial of AZD1222 (ChAdOx1 nCoV-19) in healthy adults. For TCRbeta chain sequencing, PBMC samples from trial participants were taken at day 0 and at day 28 after the second dose. Sequences were derived from peripheral blood, sampled on day 0 of AZD1222 vaccination. The chain is encoded by TRBV19 joined to TRBJ2-5; a stretch of 8 junction bases matches TRBD2. This TCR derives from an adult in good health. At the DNA level, the sequence is TGTGCCAGTAGTCCCCTACAGCGGGAGTGGGCAACCCAGTACTTC. This is translated as CASSPLQREWATQYF.